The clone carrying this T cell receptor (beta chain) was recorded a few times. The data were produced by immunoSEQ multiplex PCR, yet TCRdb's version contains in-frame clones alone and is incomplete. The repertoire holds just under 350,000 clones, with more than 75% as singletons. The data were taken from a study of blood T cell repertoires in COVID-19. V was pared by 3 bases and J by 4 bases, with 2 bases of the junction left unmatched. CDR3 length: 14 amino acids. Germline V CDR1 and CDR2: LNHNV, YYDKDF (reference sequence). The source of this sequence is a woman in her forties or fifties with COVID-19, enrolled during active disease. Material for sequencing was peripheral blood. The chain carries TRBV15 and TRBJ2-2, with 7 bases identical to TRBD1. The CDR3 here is CATSRGQLTGELFF. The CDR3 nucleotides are TGTGCCACCAGCAGGGGACAGCTCACCGGGGAGCTGTTTTTT.